The rows below give T cell receptor beta chains drawn from one sample of a study of cytomegalovirus exposure and HLA in healthy donors. Repertoires were generated with immunoSEQ multiplex PCR, while TCRdb's copy carries only in-frame clones and drops some. The repertoire holds some 130,000 clones, approximately 70% seen once, with around 1.9% in the top ten. The material sequenced was PBMCs. The source of these receptors is a woman aged 55-69 years in good health and CMV-seropositive. The CDR3 runs from the conserved cysteine through the conserved F or W. D genes are given only for firm matches. The size of a clone is reported for some rows only, either as once, few or many, or as a class for expanded clones.

TRBJ2-1 | TRBV28 | . | . | TGTGCCAGCAGTCTGGGGGGACCCACCAATGAGCAGTTCTTC | CASSLGGPTNEQFF
TRBJ2-5 | TRBV2 | . | . | TGTGCCAGCACATTGCTCGGGGCCCAGTACTTC | CASTLLGAQYF
TRBJ2-1 | TRBV2 | . | TRBD2 | TGTGCCAGCTTGACTAGCGGGAGCGTGAATGAGCAGTTCTTC | CASLTSGSVNEQFF
TRBJ1-5 | TRBV30 | once | . | TGTGCCTGGAGTCAACAGGGAGGGACTTATCAGCCCCAGCATTTT | CAWSQQGGTYQPQHF
TRBJ1-3 | TRBV10-3 | . | . | TGTGCCATCAGCAGGGGAGATGGAAACACCATATATTTT | CAISRGDGNTIYF
TRBJ1-5 | TRBV1 | . | . | TGCACCAGCAGCCAAGACCCCCCAGATCAGCCCCAGCATTTT | CTSSQDPPDQPQHF
TRBJ1-1 | TRBV5-1 | . | . | TGCGCCAGCAGCTGGGTGGAGGGCACTGAAGCTTTCTTT | CASSWVEGTEAFF
TRBJ2-7 | TRBV6-1 | . | . | TGTGCCAGCACCCCAGGCGGGTCTCTTTACGAGCAGTACTTC | CASTPGGSLYEQYF
TRBJ1-2 | TRBV7-9 | . | . | TGTGCCAGCAGCCGCGGAGGGAGGGGCGCAGGCTATGGCTACACCTTC | CASSRGGRGAGYGYTF
TRBJ1-1 | TRBV6-5 | . | TRBD1 | TGTGCCAGCAGTTACTCTGGACAGGGGGGGGAAGCTTTCTTT | CASSYSGQGGEAFF
TRBJ2-2 | TRBV5-1 | . | . | TGCGCCAGCAGCTCGGAGGGCAGTCACACCGGGGAGCTGTTTTTT | CASSSEGSHTGELFF
TRBJ2-5 | TRBV5-8 | . | TRBD2 | TGTGCCAGCAGCTTCTATGTCCTAGCGGGACTCCAGACCCAGTACTTC | CASSFYVLAGLQTQYF